The 22 T cell receptor beta chains below all came from one sample that was sequenced in a study of blood T cell repertoires in COVID-19. The assay was immunoSEQ multiplex PCR, and TCRdb's table has in-frame clones only and misses some. The sample shows about half a million clones, 89% of them seen only once. Sequenced material: peripheral blood. The receptors originated from a man aged 18 to 30 with COVID-19, enrolled during active disease.

This chain joins TRBV5-6 and TRBJ2-7; TRBD1 is a possible D gene (5 bases). The CDR3 is 14 residues long. The germline gives CDR1 SGHDT, CDR2 YYEEEE. V was cut by 0 bases and J by 5 bases, with 12 bases left in between. The CDR3 spells CASSLAGKRDEQYF. Written as DNA, the CDR3 is TGTGCCAGCAGCTTGGCAGGGAAAAGGGACGAGCAGTACTTC.

The chain employs TRBV10-3 and TRBJ1-1; 10 bases are a match to TRBD1. There are 15 residues in the CDR3. Germline loops: CDR1 ENHRY, CDR2 SYGVKD. The J segment lost 3 bases and the V segment lost 7 bases, leaving 8 bases of the junction unmatched. Here the CDR3 reads CAINLGQGRDTEAFF. The CDR3 coding sequence is TGTGCCATCAACTTGGGACAGGGGCGCGACACTGAAGCTTTCTTT.

The chain combines TRBV5-4 with TRBJ1-2, with a possible D match to TRBD1 (5 bases). Trimming cost V 0 bases and J 4 bases, with 13 bases left between them. CDR1 is SGHNT and CDR2 is YYREEE in the germline V gene (reference sequence). This CDR3 comprises 15 residues. This chain's CDR3 is CASSLDPGGGYGYTF. For the CDR3, the DNA is TGTGCCAGCAGCTTGGATCCGGGGGGGGGCTATGGCTACACCTTC.

This clone occurred once. The chain recombines TRBV25-1 with TRBJ2-6, with a weak D call TRBD1 (6 bases). V gave up 3 bases and J gave up 2 bases, with 11 bases separating them. The CDR3 totals 16 residues. Germline loops: CDR1 MGHDK, CDR2 SYGVNS. This chain's CDR3 is CASSEPKGAGANVLTF. The CDR3, as DNA: TGTGCCAGCAGTGAGCCCAAGGGGGCTGGGGCCAACGTCCTGACTTTC.

The chain carries TRBV7-2 and TRBJ2-6, with D perhaps TRBD1 (6 bases). V was cut by 2 bases and J by 0 bases, with 11 bases left in between. The CDR3 is 17 residues long. Germline V gene data show CDR1 as SGHTA and CDR2 as FQGNSA. CDR3 loop: CASSLQGQFSGANVLTF. Written as DNA, the CDR3 is TGTGCCAGCAGCTTACAGGGACAATTCTCTGGGGCCAACGTCCTGACTTTC.

The chain is built from TRBV19 and TRBJ2-1, with D maybe TRBD2 (6 bases). This CDR3 region has 13 residues. CDR1 and CDR2 from the germline V gene are LNHDA and SQIVND (reference sequence). The ends were cut back, 1 base at V and 5 bases at J, with 6 bases in the middle. The CDR3 sequence is CASSIGGNNEQFF. The CDR3 coding sequence is TGTGCCAGTAGTATAGGCGGGAACAATGAGCAGTTCTTC.

The chain recombines TRBV6-1 with TRBJ2-4, with D perhaps TRBD1 (5 bases). The germline CDR1 and CDR2 sequences are MNHNS and SASEGT. The CDR3 runs to 14 residues. V lost 2 bases, J lost 6 bases, and 11 bases lay in between. CDR3 loop: CASSEFTGRNIQYF. DNA of the CDR3: TGTGCCAGCAGTGAATTTACAGGCCGAAACATTCAGTACTTC.

The chain uses TRBV2 and TRBJ1-6; 8 nucleotides align to TRBD1. This CDR3 is built from 16 residues. CDR1 and CDR2 from the germline V gene are SNHLY and FYNNEI. The J segment lost 0 bases and the V segment lost 8 bases, leaving 6 bases of the junction unmatched. CDR3: CASVQGAGSYNSPLHF. CDR3 DNA sequence: TGTGCCAGCGTTCAGGGGGCGGGCTCCTATAATTCACCCCTCCACTTT.

J is TRBJ2-3 and V is TRBV27; 14 bases are a match to TRBD2. CDR1 is MNHEY and CDR2 is SMNVEV in the germline V gene (reference sequence). Unmatched junction bases numbered 3, after V lost 3 bases and J lost 4 bases. There are 16 residues in the CDR3. The CDR3 nucleotides are TGTGCCAGCAGTTTCTCGACTAGCGGGGGGGCAGATACGCAGTATTTT. Its translation: CASSFSTSGGADTQYF.

This clone was recorded once. This rearrangement joins TRBV5-1 to TRBJ2-2; no clear D gene. Germline CDR1 SGHRS, CDR2 YFSETQ. Trimming removed 0 bases from V and 4 bases from J, with 7 bases in between. This CDR3 has 14 amino acids. The CDR3 reads CASSLGRATGELFF. The CDR3 DNA is TGCGCCAGCAGCTTGGGGAGAGCCACCGGGGAGCTGTTTTTT. Full variable domain (outside the CDR3, taken from reference TRBV5-1 and TRBJ2-2): KAGVTQTPRYLIKTRGQQVTLSCSPISGHRSVSWYQQTPGQGLQFLFEYFSETQRNKGNFPGRFSGRQFSNSRSEMNVSTLELGDSALYLCASSLGRATGELFFGEGSRLTVL.

The chain joins TRBV5-1 to TRBJ2-1, with TRBD1 identical over 9 bases. With 3 bases clipped from V and 8 bases from J, the junction kept 12 bases outside the gene matches. There are 16 residues in the CDR3. Germline V gene lookup returns CDR1 SGHRS and CDR2 YFSETQ. The CDR3 protein is CASSSTGTGFLDEQFF. CDR3 coding DNA: TGCGCCAGCAGCTCAACCGGGACAGGGTTCCTGGATGAGCAGTTCTTC.

The gene calls are TRBV19 and TRBJ2-1, with 12 bases matching TRBD2. The CDR3 length is 19 residues. CDR1 and CDR2 (germline): LNHDA, SQIVND (reference sequence). V was pared by 6 bases and J by 4 bases, with 16 bases of the junction left unmatched. This chain's CDR3 is CASSLRGTSGSRFYNEQFF. The CDR3 DNA sequence: TGTGCCAGTAGCCTTCGGGGGACTAGCGGGTCTAGATTTTACAATGAGCAGTTCTTC.

The V gene is TRBV10-3, the J gene TRBJ2-3; 8 bases fit TRBD1. Germline V CDR1 and CDR2: ENHRY, SYGVKD. The CDR3 consists of 17 residues. With V trimmed by 6 bases and J by 2 bases, 13 bases remained unmatched. CDR3 region: CAISPNPGQDYTDTQYF. CDR3 sequence (DNA): TGTGCCATCAGCCCAAATCCGGGACAGGATTACACAGATACGCAGTATTTT.

The table lists this clone with a count of one. The V call is TRBV19, the J call TRBJ2-5, with TRBD1 identical over 7 bases. The CDR3 extends over 14 amino acids. V was clipped by 9 bases and J by 3 bases; unmatched bases: 10. CDR1 is LNHDA, CDR2 SQIVND, per germline (reference sequence). The CDR3 region has the DNA TGTGCCAGCACAGACAGGGCGGCGGAAGAGACCCAGTACTTC. Amino acids: CASTDRAAEETQYF.

The table lists this clone with a count of one. J is TRBJ2-7 and V is TRBV2; 7 bases are a match to TRBD1. The CDR3 extends over 15 amino acids. Trimming removed 7 bases from V and 0 bases from J; junction bases left unmatched: 9. Germline V gene lookup returns CDR1 SNHLY and CDR2 FYNNEI. The CDR3 DNA reads as TGTGCCAGCAACGTGGACAGGACCAGCTCCTACGAGCAGTACTTC. Translation gives CASNVDRTSSYEQYF.

V and J are TRBV19 and TRBJ2-2, with 13 bases matching TRBD2. With 8 bases clipped from V and 6 bases from J, the junction kept 3 bases outside the gene matches. This CDR3 contains 14 residues. Germline-derived CDR1 and CDR2 are LNHDA and SQIVND (reference sequence). The CDR3 sequence is CASRLAGGAGELFF. The CDR3 DNA sequence: TGTGCCAGTCGACTAGCGGGAGGCGCCGGGGAGCTGTTTTTT.

This chain links TRBV7-2 with TRBJ2-1; 11 bases line up with TRBD2. This CDR3 has 15 residues. With V trimmed by 4 bases and J by 9 bases, 8 bases remained unmatched. The germline V gene encodes CDR1 SGHTA and CDR2 FQGNSA. This CDR3 reads CASSYSGGAGSEQFF. The DNA of the CDR3 is TGTGCCAGCAGCTATAGCGGGGGGGCCGGAAGTGAGCAGTTCTTC. The full variable domain, rest sourced from reference TRBV7-2 and TRBJ2-1, is GAGVSQSPSNKVTEKGKDVELRCDPISGHTALYWYRQSLGQGLEFLIYFQGNSAPDKSGLPSDRFSAERTGGSVSTLTIQRTQQEDSAVYLCASSYSGGAGSEQFFGPGTRLTVL.

This clone occurred a few times. V gene TRBV5-4 combines with J gene TRBJ2-7, with D perhaps matching TRBD2 (6 bases). The CDR3 is made up of 11 amino acids. V dropped 2 bases and J dropped 7 bases, with 7 bases sitting between them. Germline V gene sequence: CDR1 SGHNT, CDR2 YYREEE (reference sequence). CDR3 sequence reads: CASSLRGEQYF. CDR3 nucleotides: TGTGCCAGCAGCTTACGGGGGGAGCAGTACTTC.

This clone was observed a few times. This rearrangement joins TRBV7-9 to TRBJ2-3; tentative D call: TRBD1 (5 bases). V lost 2 bases and J 4 bases, leaving 10 bases between the germline ends. Germline lookup yields CDR1 SEHNR and CDR2 FQNEAQ (reference sequence). The CDR3 sequence is 14 residues long. The chain's CDR3 is CASSLLGPPDTQYF. The CDR3 DNA sequence: TGTGCCAGCAGCTTACTGGGGCCCCCAGATACGCAGTATTTT.

This clone was found many times. The chain has TRBV6-5 and TRBJ1-2, with D possibly being TRBD1 (6 bases). The germline V and J ends were trimmed by 4 bases and 2 bases, with 14 bases remaining between them. Germline CDR1 reads MNHEY; CDR2 reads SVGAGI. The CDR3 has 15 residues. CDR3 nucleotide sequence: TGTGCCAGCAGTTCTCCGAGGGGGGGAAACTATGGCTACACCTTC. It translates to CASSSPRGGNYGYTF.

The chain couples TRBV5-1 to TRBJ2-7, with D maybe TRBD1 (6 bases). This CDR3 region has 15 residues. Germline values: CDR1 SGHRS, CDR2 YFSETQ. Trimming took off 0 bases at V and 2 bases at J, with 12 bases between the two ends. CDR3 sequence reads: CASSLAGVPTYEQYF. In DNA form, the CDR3 reads TGCGCCAGCAGCTTGGCAGGGGTCCCTACCTACGAGCAGTACTTC.

Comment on this clone: An end of the junction does not agree with germline; a read error may underlie this. CDR3 sequence: CASSLNTEGNTGELFF. The CDR3, as DNA: TGTGCTAGCAGCTTAAATACGGAGGGTAACACCGGGGAGCTGTTTTTT. The chain carries TRBV7-7 and TRBJ2-2; perhaps TRBD2 as D (6 bases). The CDR3 sequence is 16 residues long. The germline CDR1 and CDR2 sequences are SSHAT and FNYEAQ (reference sequence).